These 32 T cell receptor beta chains originate from one sample sequenced in a study of T cell responses to AZD1222 COVID-19 vaccine. Measured with immunoSEQ multiplex PCR; TCRdb has only the in-frame clones, and not every one. The table includes 90,000 to 120,000 clones, roughly 89% detected once. The sample in question was peripheral blood, obtained on day 0 of AZD1222 vaccination. These receptors originate from an adult in good health.

This sequence joins TRBV4-1 and TRBJ2-1; 8 bases are a match to TRBD2. The CDR3 totals 17 residues. V lost 4 bases, J lost 3 bases, and 11 bases stayed unmatched. CDR1 and CDR2 (germline): MGHRA, YSYEKL. The CDR3 bases are TGCGCCAGCAGCCCGGACCCAGGGAGCGGGGGCTACAATGAGCAGTTCTTC. Translated: CASSPDPGSGGYNEQFF.

This chain links TRBV15 with TRBJ1-2; a weak D match, TRBD1 (6 bases). Germline CDR1 and CDR2: LNHNV and YYDKDF (reference sequence). There are 15 residues in the CDR3. Trimming stripped 3 bases from V and 6 bases from J, with 17 bases between. For the CDR3, the DNA is TGTGCCACCAGCAGTGAAGATGGACAGTCTGATGGCTACACCTTC. The encoded protein is CATSSEDGQSDGYTF.

The gene calls are TRBV3-1 (or the pseudogene TRBV3-2) and TRBJ1-1; D call uncertain. CDR3 size: 15 residues. V was clipped by 2 bases and J by 4 bases, with 14 bases between them. The germline V gene has CDR1 LGHDT and CDR2 YNNKEL (reference sequence). This CDR3 is CASSQPDGGGTEAFF. The CDR3, as DNA: TGTGCCAGCAGCCAACCCGACGGAGGCGGCACTGAAGCTTTCTTT.

This chain links TRBV21-1 with TRBJ1-2. TRBV21-1 is a documented pseudogene. The CDR3 is 14 amino acids. CDR3 DNA sequence: TGTGCCAGCGGCTATATTCGGTTTCACTATGGCTACACCTTC. Its protein product is CASGYIRFHYGYTF.

The genes are TRBV4-1 and TRBJ2-5; a weak D match, TRBD2 (5 bases). V gave up 3 bases and J gave up 1 base, with 18 bases separating them. The germline CDR1 and CDR2 sequences are MGHRA and YSYEKL. The CDR3 sequence is 17 residues long. This CDR3 is CASSHPPGGRVQETQYF. The CDR3 coding sequence is TGCGCCAGCAGCCACCCCCCCGGTGGGAGAGTCCAAGAGACCCAGTACTTC.

The rearrangement uses TRBV19 and TRBJ2-1; D call uncertain. From germline, CDR1 is LNHDA and CDR2 SQIVND (reference sequence). Trimming pared 1 base from V and 7 bases from J, leaving 8 bases between. CDR3 length: 13 amino acids. The CDR3 bases are TGTGCCAGTAGTATAGCCGGTAGAAATGAGCAGTTCTTC. Its translation is CASSIAGRNEQFF.

V is TRBV10-3 and J is TRBJ2-1, with 7 bases that match TRBD2. Germline V gene data show CDR1 as ENHRY and CDR2 as SYGVKD. This CDR3 region has 15 residues. J gave up 9 bases and V 0 bases, and 8 bases lay outside the gene matches. As DNA, the CDR3 is TGTGCCATCAGTGAGTCTGTCGGGGGGTTCGGTGAGCAGTTCTTC. Translating gives CAISESVGGFGEQFF.

This chain uses TRBV7-3 with TRBJ1-5, with a tentative D call TRBD1 (5 bases). The germline V and J ends were trimmed by 2 bases and 5 bases, with 7 bases remaining between them. CDR1 and CDR2 (germline): SGHTA, FQGTGA. This CDR3 comprises 13 residues. The CDR3 sequence: CASSLGGDQPQHF. In nucleotides, the CDR3 is TGTGCCAGCAGCTTAGGGGGGGATCAGCCCCAGCATTTT.

This chain links TRBV25-1 with TRBJ1-4; D is unclear. Trimming removed 2 bases from V and 0 bases from J, with 10 bases in between. The CDR3 spans 16 residues. Germline CDR1 and CDR2: MGHDK and SYGVNS. CDR3 region: CASSEVIGATNEKLFF. As DNA, the CDR3 is TGTGCCAGCAGTGAAGTGATAGGCGCAACTAATGAAAAACTGTTTTTT.

The chain has TRBV5-4 and TRBJ2-7; D is unclear. Trimming pared 2 bases from V and 0 bases from J, leaving 15 bases between. Per germline, CDR1 SGHNT and CDR2 YYREEE (reference sequence). CDR3 length: 16 amino acids. For the CDR3, the DNA is TGTGCCAGCAGCTTTGCGGAAGCCAGAAGCTCCTACGAGCAGTACTTC. It translates to CASSFAEARSSYEQYF.

In this sample, this clone turned up once. The V call is TRBV7-9, the J call TRBJ2-5; D is possibly TRBD2 (6 bases). The germline V and J ends were trimmed by 5 bases and 4 bases, with 11 bases remaining between them. The CDR3 covers 13 residues. CDR1 and CDR2 (germline): SEHNR, FQNEAQ (reference sequence). The DNA of the CDR3 is TGTGCCAGCAGCCTCGGGGGTGGAGAGACCCAGTACTTC. It yields the protein CASSLGGGETQYF.

This rearrangement joins TRBV19 to TRBJ2-7, with D maybe TRBD1 (5 bases). Germline CDR1 reads LNHDA; CDR2 reads SQIVND (reference sequence). CDR3 size: 12 residues. The germline V and J ends were trimmed by 6 bases and 5 bases, with 11 bases remaining between them. The CDR3 loop is CASSLRADEQYF. CDR3 sequence (DNA): TGTGCCAGTAGCCTCAGGGCTGACGAGCAGTACTTC.

The chain carries TRBV9 and TRBJ2-6, with a tentative D call TRBD1 (7 bases). This CDR3 is 20 amino acids long. V was shortened by 4 bases and J by 0 bases, with 23 bases between the two germline ends. Looked up from germline, CDR1 is SGDLS and CDR2 is YYNGEE. The CDR3 DNA follows: TGTGCCAGCAGCCCCATGTGGGGGGACAGCGCCTTCTCTGGGGCCAACGTCCTGACTTTC. Protein sequence: CASSPMWGDSAFSGANVLTF.

The CDR3 reads CASSQVAGSTGELFF. The DNA for the CDR3 is TGTGCCAGCAGCCAAGTAGCGGGATCCACCGGGGAGCTGTTTTTT. The gene calls are TRBV3-1 (or the pseudogene TRBV3-2) and TRBJ2-2, with 8 bases that match TRBD2. In germline, CDR1 is LGHDT, CDR2 YNNKEL (reference sequence). This CDR3 region has 15 residues. Trimming removed 1 base from V and 4 bases from J; junction bases left unmatched: 2.

The gene calls are TRBV30 and TRBJ2-2; unclear D gene. Germline V gives CDR1 GTSNPN, CDR2 SVGIG (reference sequence). V lost 1 base, J lost 4 bases, and 7 bases lay in between. The CDR3 loop spans 13 amino acids. CDR3 amino acids: CAWSGTTTGELFF. The CDR3, as DNA: TGTGCCTGGAGTGGCACCACCACCGGGGAGCTGTTTTTT. Complete variable domain (other parts from reference TRBV30 and TRBJ2-2): SQTIHQWPATLVQPVGSPLSLECTVEGTSNPNLYWYRQAAGRGLQLLFYSVGIGQISSEVPQNLSASRPQDRQFILSSKKLLLSDSGFYLCAWSGTTTGELFFGEGSRLTVL.

V and J are TRBV7-3 and TRBJ2-1, with no clear D. V was trimmed by 4 bases and J by 8 bases, leaving 9 bases between them. There are 12 residues in the CDR3. Germline values: CDR1 SGHTA, CDR2 FQGTGA. The CDR3 DNA sequence: TGTGCCAGCAGCTCAGAGGCCGATGAGCAGTTCTTC. This translates into CASSSEADEQFF.

This chain connects TRBV2 to TRBJ2-3, with 10 bases aligning to TRBD2. Per germline, CDR1 SNHLY and CDR2 FYNNEI. V trimming: 5 bases; J trimming: 5 bases; junction bases outside the gene matches: 7. The CDR3 sequence is 15 residues long. DNA of the CDR3: TGTGCCAGCAGTCCGGCTAGCGGGGGTGGAGATACGCAGTATTTT. Residues: CASSPASGGGDTQYF.

The chain recombines TRBV24-1 with TRBJ2-2, with D possibly being TRBD1 or TRBD2 (5 bases each). CDR1 KGHDR and CDR2 SFDVKD come from the germline V gene. CDR3 length: 13 amino acids. V dropped 5 bases and J dropped 8 bases, with 11 bases sitting between them. The CDR3 coding sequence is TGTGCCACCAGTGTGGGGGAATGGGGGGAGCTGTTTTTT. Protein product: CATSVGEWGELFF.

This clone is judged large. The V and J genes are TRBV7-9 and TRBJ1-2; D remains unclear. The CDR3 totals 14 residues. The V gene lost 6 bases and the J gene lost 5 bases, with 16 bases spanning the gap. CDR1 and CDR2 from the germline V gene are SEHNR and FQNEAQ (reference sequence). CDR3 amino acids: CASSPGGEGYGYTF. Written as DNA, the CDR3 is TGTGCCAGCAGTCCCGGCGGGGAGGGTTATGGCTACACCTTC.

The DNA of the CDR3 is TGTGCTAGTGGTTTGAGTTCTGGGGCGTACGAGCCAGCCAAAAACATTCAGTACTTC. It encodes CASGLSSGAYEPAKNIQYF. The chain links TRBV12-5 to TRBJ2-4; possible D gene TRBD1, 5 bases. V was cut by 2 bases and J by 0 bases, with 20 bases left in between. Looked up from germline, CDR1 is LGHNT and CDR2 is FRNRAP. The CDR3 is 19 amino acids.

The genes are TRBV7-9 and TRBJ1-5, with D perhaps TRBD1 (5 bases). Germline V lookup: CDR1 SEHNR, CDR2 FQNEAQ (reference sequence). The ends were cut back, 2 bases at V and 5 bases at J, with 13 bases in the middle. The CDR3 length is 15 residues. The CDR3 loop is CASSLWGGKDQPQHF. The DNA for the CDR3 is TGTGCCAGCAGCTTATGGGGGGGAAAGGATCAGCCCCAGCATTTT.

The rearrangement joins TRBV29-1 to TRBJ2-7; no clear D. In germline, CDR1 is SQVTM, CDR2 ANQGSEA. V lost 4 bases to trimming and J lost 2 bases, with 9 bases between them. The CDR3 runs 12 residues. As DNA, the CDR3 is TGCAGCGTTGGAATAGGGCCCTACGAGCAGTACTTC. This encodes CSVGIGPYEQYF.

The chain employs TRBV18 and TRBJ1-3, with TRBD1 matching 7 bases. Germline V gene sequence: CDR1 KGHSH, CDR2 LQKENI. The CDR3 is 14 residues long. Trimming removed 4 bases from V and 2 bases from J; junction bases left unmatched: 2. The CDR3 is CASSQGATGNTIYF. DNA of the CDR3: TGTGCCAGCTCACAGGGGGCTACTGGAAACACCATATATTTT.

The chain has TRBV27 and TRBJ1-1; no clear D gene. Germline V lookup: CDR1 MNHEY, CDR2 SMNVEV (reference sequence). V lost 6 bases and J lost 2, with 10 bases in between. This CDR3 region has 13 residues. The CDR3 protein is CASSLRINTEAFF. In DNA, the CDR3 is TGTGCCAGCAGCCTCAGAATCAACACTGAAGCTTTCTTT.

CDR3: CASRFQGEETQYF. CDR3 in DNA: TGTGCCAGCAGGTTCCAGGGGGAAGAGACCCAGTACTTC. The V gene is TRBV5-8, the J gene TRBJ2-5; TRBD1 matches at 7 bases. Germline CDR1 is SGHTS and CDR2 is YDEGEE. The junction had 4 bases not matched to a gene; V was cut back by 5 bases and J by 3 bases. The CDR3 is made up of 13 amino acids.

V usage is TRBV27 and J usage is TRBJ2-5; TRBD1 agrees at 10 bases. This CDR3 comprises 16 residues. After removal of 2 bases from V and 4 bases from J, the junction contained 7 bases not matched to a gene. The germline V gene has CDR1 MNHEY and CDR2 SMNVEV (reference sequence). As DNA, the CDR3 is TGTGCCAGCAGTTTAGCCACGGGACAGGGGCCAGAGACCCAGTACTTC. This codes for CASSLATGQGPETQYF.

The chain links TRBV10-1 to TRBJ2-7; perhaps D is TRBD1 or TRBD2 (6 bases each). Trimming removed 3 bases from V and 5 bases from J, with 17 bases in between. Germline CDR1 and CDR2: WNHNN and SYGVQD (reference sequence). The CDR3 consists of 15 residues. The DNA of the CDR3 is TGCGCCAGCAGTGATGGGGGGCTGGATTTCCACGAGCAGTACTTC. Its protein is CASSDGGLDFHEQYF.

The rearrangement joins TRBV5-6 to TRBJ2-3; TRBD2 aligns across 12 bases. From germline, CDR1 is SGHDT and CDR2 YYEEEE. Trimming removed 1 base from V and 5 bases from J; junction bases left unmatched: 5. The CDR3 totals 16 residues. CDR3 residues: CASSLQTSGGVDTQYF. In nucleotides, the CDR3 is TGTGCCAGCAGCTTGCAGACTAGCGGGGGAGTAGATACGCAGTATTTT.

The V call is TRBV5-4, the J call TRBJ2-3; perhaps TRBD2 as D (7 bases). Germline V lookup: CDR1 SGHNT, CDR2 YYREEE (reference sequence). The CDR3 contains 15 residues. Trimming removed 4 bases at V and 3 bases at J, with 15 bases between. The chain's CDR3 is CASSTTGGRTDTQYF. The CDR3 region has the DNA TGTGCCAGCAGCACTACGGGGGGCCGAACAGATACGCAGTATTTT.

The V call is TRBV30, the J call TRBJ1-3; D gene unclear. V dropped 2 bases and J dropped 0 bases, with 2 bases sitting between them. There are 12 residues in the CDR3. Germline V gene sequence: CDR1 GTSNPN, CDR2 SVGIG (reference sequence). The CDR3 DNA reads as TGTGCCTGGAGTTACTCTGGAAACACCATATATTTT. Translation gives CAWSYSGNTIYF.

The rearrangement joins TRBV7-2 to TRBJ2-7; D is perhaps TRBD2 (5 bases). This CDR3 region has 15 residues. In germline, CDR1 is SGHTA, CDR2 FQGNSA. V was shortened by 5 bases and J by 0 bases, with 14 bases between the two germline ends. The CDR3 protein is CASSPSRTRSYEQYF. DNA for the CDR3: TGTGCCAGCAGCCCCTCACGGACTCGCTCCTACGAGCAGTACTTC.

This clone has just a few counts. The chain employs TRBV9 and TRBJ2-2; D is uncertain. Germline V gene lookup returns CDR1 SGDLS and CDR2 YYNGEE. The V and J ends lost 1 base and 5 bases respectively, with 6 bases between them. The CDR3 is 13 amino acids. The CDR3, as DNA: TGTGCCAGCAGCGTAAGTGGGACCGGGGAGCTGTTTTTT. Its protein is CASSVSGTGELFF.